The 11 T cell receptor beta chains in this list originate from one sample, sequenced in a study of blood T cells in healthy people across ages. A second about 6 to 12 cycle PCR used barcoded and J-beta primers. TCRdb fed the 5' RACE reads into MiXCR, producing one record per CDR3 protein. The table shows about 1,500,000 distinct CDR3 sequences, with 28% occurring only once. The source material was blood. These receptors were obtained from a woman in her 30s in good health.

V usage is TRBV27 and J usage is TRBJ2-1; 7 bases are shared with TRBD1. The V segment lost 6 bases and the J segment 5 bases; nucleotides outside the gene matches: 19. Per the germline V gene, CDR1 is MNHEY and CDR2 is SMNVEV (reference sequence). This CDR3 region has 18 residues. CDR3 amino acids: CASSPTGVVRTADNEQFF. Here the CDR3 DNA reads TGTGCCAGCAGCCCTACAGGGGTGGTGAGGACAGCAGACAATGAGCAGTTCTTC.

V usage is TRBV24-1 and J usage is TRBJ2-7; 7 bases agree with TRBD1. In germline, CDR1 is KGHDR, CDR2 SFDVKD. The CDR3 consists of 15 residues. Trimming removed 7 bases from V and 2 bases from J; junction bases left unmatched: 10. This CDR3 is CATSRDSRIPYEQYF. The CDR3 DNA reads as TGTGCCACCAGCAGGGACAGTCGAATCCCCTACGAGCAGTACTTC.

This clonotype was seen at least ten times. The chain uses TRBV4-3 and TRBJ2-1; no definite D call. Trimming pared 0 bases from V and 2 bases from J, leaving 11 bases between. The CDR3 extends over 16 amino acids. Per the germline V gene, CDR1 is LGHNA and CDR2 is YSLEER. CDR3 sequence: CASSQDYGPPYNEQFF. The CDR3 DNA is TGCGCCAGCAGCCAAGACTACGGCCCTCCCTACAATGAGCAGTTCTTC.

Worth noting for this clonotype: At one end the junction does not follow the germline gene, possibly because of a read error. V is TRBV6-2 or TRBV6-3 and J is TRBJ2-7; D is uncertain. CDR1 is MNHEY and CDR2 is SVGEGT in the germline V gene. The CDR3 loop spans 14 amino acids. This CDR3 is CASRTLGSGETQCF. The CDR3 DNA reads as TGTGCCAGCAGGACCCTGGGGTCAGGAGAGACCCAGTGCTTC.

This chain connects TRBV5-1 to TRBJ2-7; tentatively, D is TRBD1 or TRBD2 (6 bases each). V was shortened by 7 bases and J by 0 bases, with 17 bases between the two germline ends. Germline CDR1 SGHRS, CDR2 YFSETQ. This CDR3 is built from 15 residues. DNA of the CDR3: TGCGCCAGCGCTCCGGGCGGGACAAGCTCCTACGAGCAGTACTTC. It specifies CASAPGGTSSYEQYF.

A few counts support this clonotype. The rearrangement links TRBV5-1 to TRBJ2-1; D ambiguous. Looked up from germline, CDR1 is SGHRS and CDR2 is YFSETQ. This CDR3 is 16 amino acids long. Trimming stripped 4 bases from V and 4 bases from J, with 18 bases between. The CDR3 DNA sequence: TGCGCCAGCAGCCCCATTCTCCTCGGAGCTTACAATGAGCAGTTCTTC. Translation gives CASSPILLGAYNEQFF.

V usage is TRBV6-5 and J usage is TRBJ1-2; D might be TRBD1 (6 bases). Deletions cut 5 bases from V and 4 bases from J, with 14 bases between. The CDR3 runs 14 residues. The germline gives CDR1 MNHEY, CDR2 SVGAGI. The CDR3 loop is CASSPRTASYGYTF. In DNA form, the CDR3 reads TGTGCCAGCAGTCCCCGGACAGCAAGCTATGGCTACACCTTC.

This clonotype appeared a few times. The V gene is TRBV6-5, the J gene TRBJ1-5; unclear D gene. The V gene's germline CDR1 is MNHEY and CDR2 SVGAGI. The CDR3 extends over 15 amino acids. V lost 6 bases, J lost 3 bases, and 15 bases lay in between. The CDR3 spells CASSPLAGFNQPQHF. The CDR3 nucleotides are TGTGCCAGCAGCCCACTCGCCGGGTTCAATCAGCCCCAGCATTTT.

This sequence joins TRBV3-1 and TRBJ1-2; D may be TRBD1 (5 bases). Trimming removed 2 bases from V and 6 bases from J, with 16 bases in between. The germline gives CDR1 LGHDT, CDR2 YNNKEL (reference sequence). There are 15 residues in the CDR3. CDR3 loop: CASSQRRWGSDGYTF. CDR3 in DNA: TGTGCCAGCAGCCAACGGCGGTGGGGGTCGGATGGCTACACCTTC.

This clonotype was picked up a small number of times. A single base separates this from a much larger clone, so it may be a read error. The chain carries TRBV29-1 and TRBJ2-5; the D gene could be TRBD1 or TRBD2 (5 bases each). The DNA end favors TRBJ2-7, so the J call may be wrong. In germline, CDR1 is SQVTM, CDR2 ANQGSEA. CDR3 length: 13 residues. For the CDR3, the DNA is TGCAGCGCCACCGGGGACCCCTCGCCCGAGCAGTACTTC. Its translation is CSATGDPSPEQYF.

V gene TRBV11-2 combines with J gene TRBJ2-5, with D possibly being TRBD2 (7 bases). The CDR3 extends over 16 amino acids. Germline CDR1 is SGHAT and CDR2 is FQNNGV. V shed 4 bases and J shed 5 bases, with 20 bases lying between them. DNA of the CDR3: TGTGCCAGCAGCTACGTTGCGGGGGCGGTTGCGGAGACCCAGTACTTC. The encoded protein is CASSYVAGAVAETQYF.